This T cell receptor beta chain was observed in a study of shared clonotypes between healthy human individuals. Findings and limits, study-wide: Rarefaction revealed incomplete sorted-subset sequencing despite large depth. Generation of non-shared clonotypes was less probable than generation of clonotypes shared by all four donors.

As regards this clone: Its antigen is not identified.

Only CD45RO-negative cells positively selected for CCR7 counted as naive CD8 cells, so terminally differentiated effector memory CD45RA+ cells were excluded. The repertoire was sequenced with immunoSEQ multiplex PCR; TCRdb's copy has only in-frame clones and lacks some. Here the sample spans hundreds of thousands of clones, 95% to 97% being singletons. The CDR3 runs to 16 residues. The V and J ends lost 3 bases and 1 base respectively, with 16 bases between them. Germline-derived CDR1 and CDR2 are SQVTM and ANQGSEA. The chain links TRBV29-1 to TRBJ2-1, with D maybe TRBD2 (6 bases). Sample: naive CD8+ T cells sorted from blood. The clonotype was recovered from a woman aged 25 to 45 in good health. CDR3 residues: CSVDSLRRGSYNEQFF. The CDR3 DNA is TGCAGCGTTGACTCCCTCCGCCGGGGGTCCTACAATGAGCAGTTCTTC.